This T cell receptor (beta chain) was captured in a study of blood T cell repertoires in COVID-19. Study as a whole: Whether acute or convalescent, the COVID-19 samples came from the United States, Italy and Spain. Sample material is recorded as cDNA or gDNA derived from T cells, B-cell-depleted T cells, or PBMCs.

Source study methods: Amplification from reference gene primers served as the basis for estimated nucleated cell counts. Sequencing was performed with immunoSEQ multiplex PCR; in TCRdb, only in-frame clones are kept and a portion is missing. The DNA was the basis for D and trimming; V, J and clone size are from that table. The sample lists around 97,000 clones, 70% to 85% occurring once. The V gene lost 0 bases and the J gene lost 1 base, with 9 bases spanning the gap. Germline CDR1 is KGHSH and CDR2 is LQKENI. CDR3 length: 16 amino acids. This chain joins TRBV18 and TRBJ2-2; possibly TRBD1 for D (6 bases). The receptor was derived from a man between 65 and 85 years old with acute or convalescent COVID-19. Sequencing was carried out using peripheral blood. CDR3 DNA sequence: TGTGCCAGCTCACCACCCGGGACAAGGAACACCGGGGAGCTGTTTTTT. It encodes CASSPPGTRNTGELFF.